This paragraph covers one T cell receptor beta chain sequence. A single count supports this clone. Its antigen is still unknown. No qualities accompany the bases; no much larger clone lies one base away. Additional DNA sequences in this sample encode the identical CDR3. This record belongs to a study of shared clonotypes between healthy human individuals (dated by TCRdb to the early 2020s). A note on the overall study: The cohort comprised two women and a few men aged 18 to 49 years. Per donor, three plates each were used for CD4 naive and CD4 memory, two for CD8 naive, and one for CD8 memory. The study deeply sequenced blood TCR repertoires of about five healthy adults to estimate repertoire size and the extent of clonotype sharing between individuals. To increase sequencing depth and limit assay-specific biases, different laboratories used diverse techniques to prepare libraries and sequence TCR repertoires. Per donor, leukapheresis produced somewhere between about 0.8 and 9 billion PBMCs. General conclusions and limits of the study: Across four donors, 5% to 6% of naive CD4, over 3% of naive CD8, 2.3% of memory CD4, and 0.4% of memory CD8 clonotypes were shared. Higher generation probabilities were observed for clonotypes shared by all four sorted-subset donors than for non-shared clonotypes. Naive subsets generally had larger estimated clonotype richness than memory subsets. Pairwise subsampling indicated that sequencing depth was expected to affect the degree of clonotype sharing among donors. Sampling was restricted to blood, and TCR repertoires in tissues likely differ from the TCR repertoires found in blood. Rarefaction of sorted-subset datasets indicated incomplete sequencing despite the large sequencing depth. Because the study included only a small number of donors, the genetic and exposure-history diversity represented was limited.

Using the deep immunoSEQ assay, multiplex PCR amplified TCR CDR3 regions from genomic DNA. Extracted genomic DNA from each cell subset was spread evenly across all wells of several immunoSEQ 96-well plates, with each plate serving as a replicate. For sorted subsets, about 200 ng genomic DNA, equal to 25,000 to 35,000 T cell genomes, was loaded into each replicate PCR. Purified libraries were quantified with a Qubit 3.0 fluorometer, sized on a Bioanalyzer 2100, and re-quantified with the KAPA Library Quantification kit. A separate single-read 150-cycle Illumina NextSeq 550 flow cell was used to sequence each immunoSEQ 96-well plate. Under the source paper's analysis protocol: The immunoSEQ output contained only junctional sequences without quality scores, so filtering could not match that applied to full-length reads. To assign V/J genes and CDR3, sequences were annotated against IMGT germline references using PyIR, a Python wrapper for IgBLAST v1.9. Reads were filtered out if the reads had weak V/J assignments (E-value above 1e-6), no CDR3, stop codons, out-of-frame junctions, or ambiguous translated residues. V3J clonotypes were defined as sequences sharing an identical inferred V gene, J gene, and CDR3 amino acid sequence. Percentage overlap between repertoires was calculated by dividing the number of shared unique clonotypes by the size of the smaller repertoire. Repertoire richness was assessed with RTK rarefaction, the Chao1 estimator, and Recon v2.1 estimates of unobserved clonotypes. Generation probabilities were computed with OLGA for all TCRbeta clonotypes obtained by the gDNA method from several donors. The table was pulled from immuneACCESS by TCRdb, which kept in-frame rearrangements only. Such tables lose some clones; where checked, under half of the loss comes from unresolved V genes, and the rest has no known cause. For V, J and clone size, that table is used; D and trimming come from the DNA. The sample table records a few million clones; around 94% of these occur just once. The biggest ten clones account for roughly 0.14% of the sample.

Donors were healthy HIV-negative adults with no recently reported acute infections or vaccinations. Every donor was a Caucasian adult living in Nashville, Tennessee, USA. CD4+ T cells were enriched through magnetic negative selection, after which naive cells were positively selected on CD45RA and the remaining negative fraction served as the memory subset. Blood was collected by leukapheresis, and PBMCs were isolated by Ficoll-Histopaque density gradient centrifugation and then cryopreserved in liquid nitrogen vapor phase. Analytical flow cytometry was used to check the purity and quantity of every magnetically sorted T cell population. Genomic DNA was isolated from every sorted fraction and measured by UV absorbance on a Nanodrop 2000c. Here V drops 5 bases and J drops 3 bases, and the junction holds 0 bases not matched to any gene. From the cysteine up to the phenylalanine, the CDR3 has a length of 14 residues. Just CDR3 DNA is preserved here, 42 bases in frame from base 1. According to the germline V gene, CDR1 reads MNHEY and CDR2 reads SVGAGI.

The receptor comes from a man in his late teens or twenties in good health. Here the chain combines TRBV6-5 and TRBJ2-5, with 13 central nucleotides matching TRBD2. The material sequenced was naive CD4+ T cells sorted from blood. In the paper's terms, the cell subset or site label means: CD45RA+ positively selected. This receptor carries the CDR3 CASSGLAGEETQYF. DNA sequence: TGTGCCAGCAGTGGACTAGCGGGGGAAGAGACCCAGTACTTC.